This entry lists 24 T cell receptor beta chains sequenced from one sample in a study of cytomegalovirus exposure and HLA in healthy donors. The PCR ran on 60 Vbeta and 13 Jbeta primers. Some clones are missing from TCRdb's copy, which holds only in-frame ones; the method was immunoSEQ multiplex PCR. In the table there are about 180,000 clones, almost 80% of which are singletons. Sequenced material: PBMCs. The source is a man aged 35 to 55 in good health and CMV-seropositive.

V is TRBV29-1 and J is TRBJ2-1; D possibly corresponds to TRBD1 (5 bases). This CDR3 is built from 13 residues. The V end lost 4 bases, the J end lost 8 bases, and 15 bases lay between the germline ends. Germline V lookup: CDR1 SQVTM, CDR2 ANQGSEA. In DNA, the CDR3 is TGCAGCGTTGGTGCACAGGCCGCGGATGAGCAGTTCTTC. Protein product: CSVGAQAADEQFF.

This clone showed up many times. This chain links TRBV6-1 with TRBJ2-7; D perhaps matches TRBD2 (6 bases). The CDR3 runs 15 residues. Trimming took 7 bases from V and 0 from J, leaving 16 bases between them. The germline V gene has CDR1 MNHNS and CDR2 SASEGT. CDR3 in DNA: TGTGCCAGCAATCGGGAGCTCGGAGGCTCCTACGAGCAGTACTTC. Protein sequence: CASNRELGGSYEQYF.

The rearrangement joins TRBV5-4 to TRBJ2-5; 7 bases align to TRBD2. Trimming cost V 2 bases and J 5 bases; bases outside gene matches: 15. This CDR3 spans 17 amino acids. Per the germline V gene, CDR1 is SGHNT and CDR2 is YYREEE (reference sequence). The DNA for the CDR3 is TGTGCCAGCAGCTTCTCTCTAGCGGAGACCCAGCCTGAGACCCAGTACTTC. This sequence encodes CASSFSLAETQPETQYF.

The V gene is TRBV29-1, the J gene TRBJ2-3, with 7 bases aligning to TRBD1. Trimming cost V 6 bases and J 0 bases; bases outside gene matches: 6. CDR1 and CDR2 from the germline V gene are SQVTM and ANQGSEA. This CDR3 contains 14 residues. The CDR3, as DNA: TGCAGCGTGGCCCCGGGACAGAGCACAGATACGCAGTATTTT. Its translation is CSVAPGQSTDTQYF.

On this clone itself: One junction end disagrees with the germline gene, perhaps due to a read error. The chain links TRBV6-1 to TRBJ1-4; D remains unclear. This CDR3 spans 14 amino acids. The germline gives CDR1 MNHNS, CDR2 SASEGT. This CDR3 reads CASKPRSRNEKPFF. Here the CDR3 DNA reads TGTGCCAGCAAACCCAGGTCACGAAATGAAAAACCGTTTTTT.

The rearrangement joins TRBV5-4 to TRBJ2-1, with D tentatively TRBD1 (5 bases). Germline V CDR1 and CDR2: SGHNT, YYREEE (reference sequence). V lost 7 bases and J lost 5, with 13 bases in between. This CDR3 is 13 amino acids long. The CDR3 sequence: CASGWVGDNEQFF. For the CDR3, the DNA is TGTGCCAGCGGTTGGGTAGGGGACAATGAGCAGTTCTTC.

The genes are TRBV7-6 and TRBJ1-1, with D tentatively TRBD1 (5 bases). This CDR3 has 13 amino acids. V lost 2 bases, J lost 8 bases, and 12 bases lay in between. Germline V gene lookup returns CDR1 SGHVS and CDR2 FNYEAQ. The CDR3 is CASSLSGHSEAFF. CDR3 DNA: TGTGCCAGCAGCTTATCAGGGCACTCAGAAGCTTTCTTT.

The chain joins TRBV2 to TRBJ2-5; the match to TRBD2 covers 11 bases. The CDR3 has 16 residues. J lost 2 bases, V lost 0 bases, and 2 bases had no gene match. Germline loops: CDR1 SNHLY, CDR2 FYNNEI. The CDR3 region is CASSEAIAGGQETQYF. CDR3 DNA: TGTGCCAGCAGTGAAGCGATAGCGGGAGGGCAAGAGACCCAGTACTTC.

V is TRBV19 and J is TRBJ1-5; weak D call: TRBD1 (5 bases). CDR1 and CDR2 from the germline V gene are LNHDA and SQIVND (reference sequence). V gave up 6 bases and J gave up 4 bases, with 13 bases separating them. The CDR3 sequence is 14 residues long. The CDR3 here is CASRGEVINQPQHF. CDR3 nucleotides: TGTGCCAGTAGAGGGGAGGTGATTAATCAGCCCCAGCATTTT.

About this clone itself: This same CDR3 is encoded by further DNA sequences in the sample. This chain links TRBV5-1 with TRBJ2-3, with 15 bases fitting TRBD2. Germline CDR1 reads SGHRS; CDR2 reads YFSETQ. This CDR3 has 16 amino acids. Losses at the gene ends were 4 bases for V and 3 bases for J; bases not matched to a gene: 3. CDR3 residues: CASSGGTSGRTDTQYF. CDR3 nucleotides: TGCGCCAGCAGCGGGGGGACTAGCGGGAGGACAGATACGCAGTATTTT.

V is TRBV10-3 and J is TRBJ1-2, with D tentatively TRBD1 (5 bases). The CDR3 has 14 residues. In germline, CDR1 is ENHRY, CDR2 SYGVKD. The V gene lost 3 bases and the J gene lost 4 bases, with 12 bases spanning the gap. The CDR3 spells CAISDPGIVYGYTF. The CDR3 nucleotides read TGTGCCATCAGTGATCCAGGGATTGTCTATGGCTACACCTTC.

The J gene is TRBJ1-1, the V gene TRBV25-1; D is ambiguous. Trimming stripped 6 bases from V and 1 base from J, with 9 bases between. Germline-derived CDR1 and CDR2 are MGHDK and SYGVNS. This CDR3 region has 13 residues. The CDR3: CASRRHTNTEAFF. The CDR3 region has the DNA TGTGCCAGCAGAAGACATACGAACACTGAAGCTTTCTTT.

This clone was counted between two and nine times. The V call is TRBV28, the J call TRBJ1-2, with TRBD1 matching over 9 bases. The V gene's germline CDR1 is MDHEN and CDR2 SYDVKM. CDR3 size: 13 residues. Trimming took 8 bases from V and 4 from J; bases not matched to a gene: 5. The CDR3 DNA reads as TGTGCCAGCGGAGACAGGGGGTCCTATGGCTACACCTTC. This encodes CASGDRGSYGYTF.

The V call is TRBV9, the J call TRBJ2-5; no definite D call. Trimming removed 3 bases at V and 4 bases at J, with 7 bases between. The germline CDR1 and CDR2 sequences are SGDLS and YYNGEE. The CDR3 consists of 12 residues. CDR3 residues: CASSAPRETQYF. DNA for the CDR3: TGTGCCAGCAGCGCCCCTCGAGAGACCCAGTACTTC.

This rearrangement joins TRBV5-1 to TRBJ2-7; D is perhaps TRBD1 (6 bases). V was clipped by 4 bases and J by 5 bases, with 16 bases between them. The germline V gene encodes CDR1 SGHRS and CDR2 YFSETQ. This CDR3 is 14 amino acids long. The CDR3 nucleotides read TGCGCCAGCAGCCCGGACAGTTTAAGTGACGAGCAGTACTTC. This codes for CASSPDSLSDEQYF.

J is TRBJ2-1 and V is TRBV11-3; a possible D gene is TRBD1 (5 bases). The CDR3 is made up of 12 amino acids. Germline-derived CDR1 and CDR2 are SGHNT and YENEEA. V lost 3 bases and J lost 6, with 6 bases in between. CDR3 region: CASSFTGNEQFF. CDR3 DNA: TGTGCCAGCAGCTTCACAGGCAATGAGCAGTTCTTC. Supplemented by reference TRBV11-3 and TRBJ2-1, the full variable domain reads EAGVVQSPRYKIIEKKQPVAFWCNPISGHNTLYWYLQNLGQGPELLIRYENEEAVDDSQLPKDRFSAERLKGVDSTLKIQPAELGDSAVYLCASSFTGNEQFFGPGTRLTVL.

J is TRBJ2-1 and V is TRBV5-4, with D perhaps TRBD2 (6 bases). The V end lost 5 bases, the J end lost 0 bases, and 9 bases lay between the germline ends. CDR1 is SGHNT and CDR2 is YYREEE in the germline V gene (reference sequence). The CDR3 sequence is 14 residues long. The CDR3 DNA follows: TGTGCCAGCAGTAGCGGTAGCTCCTACAATGAGCAGTTCTTC. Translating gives CASSSGSSYNEQFF.

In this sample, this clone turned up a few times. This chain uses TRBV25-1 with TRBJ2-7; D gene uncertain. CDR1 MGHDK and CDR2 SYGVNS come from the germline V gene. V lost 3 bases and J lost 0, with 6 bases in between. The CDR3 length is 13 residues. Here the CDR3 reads CASSEPSSYEQYF. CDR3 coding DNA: TGTGCCAGCAGTGAGCCTAGCTCCTACGAGCAGTACTTC.

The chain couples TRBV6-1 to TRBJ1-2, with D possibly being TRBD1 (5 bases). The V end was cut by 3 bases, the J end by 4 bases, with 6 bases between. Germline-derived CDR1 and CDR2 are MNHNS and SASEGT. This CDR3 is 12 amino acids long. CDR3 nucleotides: TGTGCCAGCAGTGACAGGGTCTATGGCTACACCTTC. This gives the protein CASSDRVYGYTF.

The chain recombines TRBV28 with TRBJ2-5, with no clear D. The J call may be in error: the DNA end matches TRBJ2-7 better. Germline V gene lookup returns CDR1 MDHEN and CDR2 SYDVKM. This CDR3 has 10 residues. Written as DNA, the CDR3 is TGTGCCAGCAGTAACTACGAGCAGTACTTC. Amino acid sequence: CASSNYEQYF.

CDR3 loop: CASSTSGGGLEQYF. Here the CDR3 DNA reads TGTGCCAGCAGCACTAGCGGGGGAGGCCTCGAGCAGTACTTC. The chain employs TRBV11-3 and TRBJ2-7; TRBD2 matches at 11 bases. Looked up from germline, CDR1 is SGHNT and CDR2 is YENEEA. The CDR3 is 14 amino acids. V was clipped by 5 bases and J by 6 bases; unmatched bases: 6.

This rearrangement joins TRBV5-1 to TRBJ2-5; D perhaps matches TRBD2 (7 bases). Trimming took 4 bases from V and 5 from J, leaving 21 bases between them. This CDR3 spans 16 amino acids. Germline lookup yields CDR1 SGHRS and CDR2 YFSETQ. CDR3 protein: CASSKGEGTHPETQYF. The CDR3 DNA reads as TGCGCCAGCAGCAAGGGGGAGGGAACCCATCCGGAGACCCAGTACTTC.

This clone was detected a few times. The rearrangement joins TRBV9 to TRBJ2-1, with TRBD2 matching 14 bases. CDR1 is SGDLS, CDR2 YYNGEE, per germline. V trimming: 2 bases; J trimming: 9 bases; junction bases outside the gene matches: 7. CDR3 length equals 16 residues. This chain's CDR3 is CASSVPGLAGVAEQFF. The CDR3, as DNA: TGTGCCAGCAGCGTGCCGGGACTAGCGGGAGTCGCTGAGCAGTTCTTC.

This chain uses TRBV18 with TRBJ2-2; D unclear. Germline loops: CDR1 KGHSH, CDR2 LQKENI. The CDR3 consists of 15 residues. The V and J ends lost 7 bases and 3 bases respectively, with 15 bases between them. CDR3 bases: TGTGCCAGCTGCTTTAGCACTACTTACACCGGGGAGCTGTTTTTT. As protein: CASCFSTTYTGELFF.